These T cell receptor beta chains were read from a single sample in a study of CXCR3-negative and CXCR3-positive naive CD8 T cells. From the 5' RACE reads, TCRdb lists one entry per CDR3 protein and no DNA. This sample contains some 140,000 distinct CDR3 sequences. Sequenced material: naive CXCR3+ CD8+ T cells from blood. Receptors originate from a human donor in good health. Some clones in this sample may be carry-over from other donors' samples. Both conserved end residues are part of each CDR3. The order of the fields is J gene, V gene, CDR3 protein.

>TRBJ2-7|TRBV3-1
CASSQEMPIGTSEVYEQYF
>TRBJ2-7|TRBV5-6
CASSSRAGLYYEQYF
>TRBJ2-1|TRBV20-1
CSASEPEGLESYNEQFF
>TRBJ2-2|TRBV13
CASSSRGSPNTGELFF
>TRBJ1-2|TRBV7-3
CASSPDGNYGYTF
>TRBJ2-1|TRBV19
CASSSGGSEQFF
>TRBJ2-1|TRBV13
CASSLDGTSNYNEQFF
>TRBJ2-7|TRBV4-3
CASSQEDHSYEQYF
>TRBJ2-7|TRBV29-1
CSVGTGYYEQYF
>TRBJ2-7|TRBV11-2
CASSLDLWTTYEQYF
>TRBJ2-1|TRBV12-3/TRBV12-4
CASMRSGLMLGNEQFF
>TRBJ2-2|TRBV14
CASQGENTGELFF
>TRBJ2-3|TRBV4-1
CASSQSHVAQYF
>TRBJ2-7|TRBV6-1
CASSGDRGYEQYF
>TRBJ1-3|TRBV5-6
CASSFPGDNLSGNTIYF
>TRBJ2-1|TRBV29-1
CSVVQRGGSYNEQFF
>TRBJ2-1|TRBV29-1
CSVDSRESSYNEQFF
>TRBJ2-7|TRBV29-1
CSVAHIDRAPSYEQYF
>TRBJ2-1|TRBV28
CASSFRGTSTNEQFF
>TRBJ2-1|TRBV6-5
CASSSGTGDYNEQFF
>TRBJ1-2|TRBV20-1
CSAQGHLNYGYTF
>TRBJ2-3|TRBV20-1
CSARVRGDTDTQYF
>TRBJ2-1|TRBV6-5
CASRGLAGETRNSYNEQFF
>TRBJ1-2|TRBV6-5
CASSYSLGYGYTF
>TRBJ2-7|TRBV10-3
CAISEWVTGEQYF
>TRBJ1-2|TRBV15
CATSRDRRGSYGYTF
>TRBJ2-5|TRBV7-2
CASSLALAGETQYF
>TRBJ1-1|TRBV12-3/TRBV12-4
CASSFTQGTEAFF
>TRBJ1-2|TRBV27
CASSLSLAANDRDGYTF
>TRBJ2-7|TRBV7-8
CASSPLPTANYEQYF
>TRBJ1-1|TRBV9
CASSPWTVNTEAFF
>TRBJ2-1|TRBV25-1
CASSEGGTANEQFF
>TRBJ2-1|TRBV5-1
CASSLFRVDEQFF
>TRBJ2-1|TRBV7-2
CASRYDGGGFF
>TRBJ2-2|TRBV5-6
CASSLTGGGELFF
>TRBJ2-5|TRBV11-2
CASSHAGTGEETQYF
>TRBJ2-3|TRBV29-1
CSVEDGDTQYF
>TRBJ2-2|TRBV24-1
CATSDRTGLANTGELFF
>TRBJ1-2|TRBV7-9
CASSLVGANYGYTF
>TRBJ2-3|TRBV5-5
CASSLAAGETTDTQYF